This T cell receptor (beta chain) was identified in a study of blood T cell repertoires in COVID-19. Study as a whole: From T cells, B-cell-depleted T cells, or PBMCs came the material, which was cDNA or gDNA.

Source study methods: Researchers report that nucleated cell counts were estimated from reference gene primer amplification. Produced via immunoSEQ multiplex PCR; TCRdb's table is partial and in-frame only. D and trimming were read from the DNA, whereas the V and J calls and clone size are those reported in that table. The table lists roughly 280,000 clones, approximately 90% of them singletons. Participants' own reports of clinical history determined their cohort assignment. Germline assignment: CDR1 SGHRS and CDR2 YFSETQ. This CDR3 contains 15 residues. V shed 4 bases and J shed 0 bases, with 10 bases lying between them.

Specimen: PBMCs or T cells enriched from blood (not recorded which). This TCR came from a middle-aged man who had been exposed to COVID-19. J is TRBJ1-4 and V is TRBV5-1; D not certain. CDR3 sequence (DNA): TGCGCCAGCAGCCGAGCCCCTGCAACTAATGAAAAACTGTTTTTT. Amino acids: CASSRAPATNEKLFF. Full variable domain (remainder filled in from reference TRBV5-1 and TRBJ1-4): KAGVTQTPRYLIKTRGQQVTLSCSPISGHRSVSWYQQTPGQGLQFLFEYFSETQRNKGNFPGRFSGRQFSNSRSEMNVSTLELGDSALYLCASSRAPATNEKLFFGSGTQLSVL.